This T cell receptor (beta chain) was sequenced in a study of T cell clones after liver transplantation (dated by TCRdb to the late 2010s). A note on the overall study: ITN030ST, the source of the samples, was a randomized trial that attempted immunosuppression withdrawal within 2 years of liver transplantation. Donor-reactive T cell clones were identified by TCRbeta sequencing after a pre-transplant mixed lymphocyte reaction and then tracked in post-transplant blood. As an antigen-independent comparator for donor-reactive sequences, third party-reactive TCRbeta sequences were also identified from pre-transplant MLRs. Of the eight recipients, three were HCV-positive, while the remaining recipients had been transplanted for non-autoimmune, non-viral indications. No induction therapy was given to the subjects, and standard immunosuppression was administered until randomization at 12-24 months post-transplant. Tolerance was defined as complete immunosuppression withdrawal for at least one year with no rise in liver enzymes beyond twice the upper limit of normal. The studied cohort comprised 8 liver transplant recipients, 3 classified as tolerant and 5 as non-tolerant. General study outcomes and caveats: Because no allograft tissue specimens were available, donor-reactive T cells may have migrated into the graft instead of being deleted. Once repertoire turnover was taken into account, donor-reactive detection showed a significant reduction for CD4 in 7 of 8 subjects and for CD8 in 8 of 8. The conclusions were preliminary, being limited by small, heterogeneous patient numbers and by non-standardized post-transplant time points. A significant post-transplant decrease in circulating donor-reactive CD4 TCRbeta sequences was observed in 5 of 8 subjects, irrespective of tolerance or HCV status. Low numbers of available donor cells limited the measurable donor-reactive repertoire in a couple of subjects. The decline in donor-reactive sequences exceeded the decline in third party-reactive sequences, suggesting partial antigen-specific deletion that was unrelated to withdrawal success.

Of note for this clone: No cognate antigen has been identified for it. The input lacks base qualities; no much larger clone sits a single base away.

Alloreactive TCRbeta sequences were defined by sequencing the proliferating CFSE-low cells from the MLR. In CFSE-MLRs, pre-transplant recipient cells were stimulated with donor PBMCs, splenocytes or lymph node cells, or with third-party PBMCs. Each of the 8 studied subjects was randomized to immunosuppression withdrawal. Genomic DNA was isolated with the Qiagen DNeasy Blood and Tissue Kit. Frozen genomic DNA underwent high-throughput TCRbeta CDR3 sequencing by immunoSEQ, including PCR amplification, mapping, bias correction and internal controls. The study's own analysis went as follows. Productive rearrangements were retained, and unique TCRbeta sequences were defined by the CDR3 nucleotide sequence together with the V and J gene. For classification of a sequence as donor-reactive, at least 5-fold expansion in CFSE-low cells relative to unstimulated pre-transplant cells and a frequency of at least 0.01% were required. Minimum frequency thresholds were set for each subject based on the unstimulated sample with the lowest template count, ensuring at least 90% detection power. Jensen-Shannon divergence between the top 1000 TCRbeta sequences post-transplant and pre-transplant was used to measure repertoire turnover. Two-sided Fisher's exact tests were used to test for changes in the detection of donor-reactive sequences. TCRdb re-hosts the immuneACCESS table, in-frame sequences only. Its copies lack some clones; in the studies checked, an unresolved V gene accounts for under half of them, and the cause for the rest is not known. V, J and clone size are those of that table, while D and trimming were read from the DNA. Here the sample has more than 2,500 clones; roughly 23% occur a single time. The ten biggest clones cover around 15% of the sample.

Its CDR3 holds 17 amino acids, cysteine through phenylalanine. Here the CDR3 DNA is all that survives: 51 bases in frame from base 1. V is trimmed back by 0 bases and J by 7 bases, and the junction contains 7 bases that no gene match accounts for. Reading the germline V gene gives CDR1 SGDLS and CDR2 YYNGEE. The receptor comes from a human patient who received a liver transplant. After a transplant, the graft donor may have provided part of the T cells. The chain uses TRBV9 and TRBJ2-2; the junction holds 12 bases that match TRBD2. Sequenced sample: CD4+ T cells from PBMCs cultured with third-party cells. The CDR3 protein is CASSVALAGGPCGELFF. In nucleotide form, the sequence is TGTGCCAGCAGCGTAGCCCTAGCGGGGGGGCCATGCGGGGAGCTGTTTTTT.